This TCR beta chain was profiled in a study of blood T cell repertoires in COVID-19. Study background: Researchers got acute and convalescent COVID-19 samples from the United States, Italy and Spain. T cells, B-cell-depleted T cells, or PBMCs supplied cDNA or gDNA.

This CDR3 is built from 13 residues. After removal of 2 bases from V and 5 bases from J, the junction contained 2 bases not matched to a gene. Germline lookup yields CDR1 MNHNS and CDR2 SASEGT. The table came from immunoSEQ multiplex PCR; TCRdb's copy has only in-frame clones and leaves some out. The sample carries approximately 69,000 clones, 90% recorded once. The sequencing sample was made of peripheral blood. The rearrangement links TRBV6-1 to TRBJ2-5; 7 bases are shared with TRBD1. This receptor was identified in a man in his fifties or sixties with acute or convalescent COVID-19. The CDR3 reads CASSENRGETQYF. The CDR3 coding sequence is TGTGCCAGCAGTGAAAACAGGGGTGAGACCCAGTACTTC.